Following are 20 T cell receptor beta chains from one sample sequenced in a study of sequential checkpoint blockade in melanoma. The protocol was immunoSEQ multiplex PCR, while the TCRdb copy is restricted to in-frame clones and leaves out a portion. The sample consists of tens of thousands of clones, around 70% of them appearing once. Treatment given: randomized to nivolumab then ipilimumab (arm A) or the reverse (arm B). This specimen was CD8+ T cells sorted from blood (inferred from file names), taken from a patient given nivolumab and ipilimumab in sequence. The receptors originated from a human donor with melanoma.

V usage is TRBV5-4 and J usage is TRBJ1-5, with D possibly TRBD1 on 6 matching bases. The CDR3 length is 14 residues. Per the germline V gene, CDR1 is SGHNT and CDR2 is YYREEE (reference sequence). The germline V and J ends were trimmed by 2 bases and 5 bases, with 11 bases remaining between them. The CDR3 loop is CASSFRGSDQPQHF. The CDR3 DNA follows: TGTGCCAGCAGCTTTAGGGGGAGTGATCAGCCCCAGCATTTT.

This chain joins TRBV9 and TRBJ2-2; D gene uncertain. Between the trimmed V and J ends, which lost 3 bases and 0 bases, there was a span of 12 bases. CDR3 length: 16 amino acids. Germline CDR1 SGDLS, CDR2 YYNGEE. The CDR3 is CASSDQVHANTGELFF. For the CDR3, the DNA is TGTGCCAGCAGCGACCAAGTACACGCGAACACCGGGGAGCTGTTTTTT.

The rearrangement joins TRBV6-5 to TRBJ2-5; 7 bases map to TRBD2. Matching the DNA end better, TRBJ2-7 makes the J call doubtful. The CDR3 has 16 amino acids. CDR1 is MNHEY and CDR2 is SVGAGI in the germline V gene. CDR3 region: CASSYSVLAALYEQYF. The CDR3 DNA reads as TGTGCCAGCAGTTACTCAGTGCTAGCGGCTTTGTACGAGCAGTACTTC.

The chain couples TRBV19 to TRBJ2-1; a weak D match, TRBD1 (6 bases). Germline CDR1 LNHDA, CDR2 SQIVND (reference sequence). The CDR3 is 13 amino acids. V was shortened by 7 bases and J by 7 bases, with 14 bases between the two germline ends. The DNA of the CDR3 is TGTGCCAGTAATGAAGGGGGATCGAATGAGCAGTTCTTC. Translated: CASNEGGSNEQFF.

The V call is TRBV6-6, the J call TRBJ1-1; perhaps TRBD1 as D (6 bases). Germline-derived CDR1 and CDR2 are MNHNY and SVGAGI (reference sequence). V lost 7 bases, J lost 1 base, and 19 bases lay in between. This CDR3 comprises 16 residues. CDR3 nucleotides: TGTGCCAGCACCCCCTCTATAGGGGGACGGAACACTGAAGCTTTCTTT. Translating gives CASTPSIGGRNTEAFF.

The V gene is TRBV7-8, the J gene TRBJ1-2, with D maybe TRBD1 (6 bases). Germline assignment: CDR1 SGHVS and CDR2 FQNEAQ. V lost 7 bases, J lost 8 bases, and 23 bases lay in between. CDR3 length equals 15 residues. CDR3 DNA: TGTGCCAGCACCCATCACGGGGGGGGCCAGGAAGGCTACACCTTC. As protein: CASTHHGGGQEGYTF.

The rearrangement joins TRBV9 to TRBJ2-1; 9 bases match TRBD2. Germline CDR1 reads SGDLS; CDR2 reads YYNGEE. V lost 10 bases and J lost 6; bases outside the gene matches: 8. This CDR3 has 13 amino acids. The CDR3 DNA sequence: TGTGCCTCCGGGACTAGCAATATCAATGAGCAGTTCTTC. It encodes CASGTSNINEQFF.

The CDR3 region is CASSALPGTPKETQYF. The CDR3 nucleotides are TGTGCCAGTAGTGCACTCCCCGGGACTCCCAAGGAGACCCAGTACTTC. This chain joins TRBV19 and TRBJ2-5; a possible D gene is TRBD2 (6 bases). The CDR3 length is 16 residues. Trimming removed 5 bases at V and 5 bases at J, with 21 bases between. Germline loops: CDR1 LNHDA, CDR2 SQIVND (reference sequence).

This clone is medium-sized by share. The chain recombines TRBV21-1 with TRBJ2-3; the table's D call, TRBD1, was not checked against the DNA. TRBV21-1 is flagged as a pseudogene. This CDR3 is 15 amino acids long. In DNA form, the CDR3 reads TGTGCCAGCAGCAAAGAAAAAGACAGGAGGGATACGCAGTATTTT. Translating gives CASSKEKDRRDTQYF.

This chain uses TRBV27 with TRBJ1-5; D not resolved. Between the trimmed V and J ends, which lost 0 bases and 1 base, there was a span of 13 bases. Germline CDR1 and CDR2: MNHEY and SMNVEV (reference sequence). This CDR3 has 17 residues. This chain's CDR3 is CASSLSTPGYSNQPQHF. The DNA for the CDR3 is TGTGCCAGCAGTTTATCTACCCCGGGTTACAGCAATCAGCCCCAGCATTTT.

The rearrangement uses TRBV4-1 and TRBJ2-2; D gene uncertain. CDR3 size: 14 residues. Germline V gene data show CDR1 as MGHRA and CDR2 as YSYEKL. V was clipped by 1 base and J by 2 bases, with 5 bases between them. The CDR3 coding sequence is TGCGCCAGCAGCCAAGGACAAAACACCGGGGAGCTGTTTTTT. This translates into CASSQGQNTGELFF.

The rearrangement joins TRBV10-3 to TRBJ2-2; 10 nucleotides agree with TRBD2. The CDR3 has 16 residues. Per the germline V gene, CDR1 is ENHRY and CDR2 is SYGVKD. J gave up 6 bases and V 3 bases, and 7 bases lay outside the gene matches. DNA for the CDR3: TGTGCCATCAGTGAACCTAGCGGGGGTCGCGCCGGGGAGCTGTTTTTT. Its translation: CAISEPSGGRAGELFF.

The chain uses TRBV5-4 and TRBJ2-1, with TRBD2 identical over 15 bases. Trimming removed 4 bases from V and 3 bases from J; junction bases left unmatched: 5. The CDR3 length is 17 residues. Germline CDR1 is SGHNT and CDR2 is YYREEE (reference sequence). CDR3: CASSGGLAGGDYNEQFF. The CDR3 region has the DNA TGTGCCAGCAGCGGAGGACTAGCGGGGGGGGACTACAATGAGCAGTTCTTC.

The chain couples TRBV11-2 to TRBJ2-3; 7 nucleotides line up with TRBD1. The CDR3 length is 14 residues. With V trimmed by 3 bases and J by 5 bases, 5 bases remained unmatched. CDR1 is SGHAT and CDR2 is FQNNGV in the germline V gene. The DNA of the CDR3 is TGTGCCAGCAGCTTTCAGGGGGTGGGAGATACGCAGTATTTT. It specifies CASSFQGVGDTQYF.

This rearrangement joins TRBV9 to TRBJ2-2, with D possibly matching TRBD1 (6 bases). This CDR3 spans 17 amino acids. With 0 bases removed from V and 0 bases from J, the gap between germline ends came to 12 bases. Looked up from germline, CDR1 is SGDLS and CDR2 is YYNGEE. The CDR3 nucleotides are TGTGCCAGCAGCGTAGACGGCGAGGGGGCGAACACCGGGGAGCTGTTTTTT. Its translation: CASSVDGEGANTGELFF.

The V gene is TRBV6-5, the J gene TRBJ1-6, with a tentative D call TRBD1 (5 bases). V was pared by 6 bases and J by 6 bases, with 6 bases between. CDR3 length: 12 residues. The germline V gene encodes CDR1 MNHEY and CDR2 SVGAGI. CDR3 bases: TGTGCCAGCAGCGGGGGTAATTCACCCCTCCACTTT. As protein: CASSGGNSPLHF.

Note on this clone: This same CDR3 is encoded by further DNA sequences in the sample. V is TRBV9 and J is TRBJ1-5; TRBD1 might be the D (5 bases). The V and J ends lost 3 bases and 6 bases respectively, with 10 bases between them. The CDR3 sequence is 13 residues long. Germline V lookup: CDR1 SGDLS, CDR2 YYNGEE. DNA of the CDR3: TGTGCCAGCAGCGCGGGGGGGGGTCAGCCCCAGCATTTT. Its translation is CASSAGGGQPQHF.

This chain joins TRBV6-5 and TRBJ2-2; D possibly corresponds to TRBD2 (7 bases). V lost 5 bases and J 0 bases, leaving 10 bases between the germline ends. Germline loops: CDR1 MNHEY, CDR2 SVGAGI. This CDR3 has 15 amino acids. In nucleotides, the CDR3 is TGTGCCAGCAGTCCCGGGGGGCCGAACACCGGGGAGCTGTTTTTT. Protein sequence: CASSPGGPNTGELFF.

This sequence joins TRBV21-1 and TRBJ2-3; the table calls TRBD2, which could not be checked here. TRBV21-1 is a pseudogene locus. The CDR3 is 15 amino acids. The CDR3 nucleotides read TGTGCCAGCAGCAAAGAAAGAACTAGAATCGGTACGCAGTATTTT. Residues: CASSKERTRIGTQYF.

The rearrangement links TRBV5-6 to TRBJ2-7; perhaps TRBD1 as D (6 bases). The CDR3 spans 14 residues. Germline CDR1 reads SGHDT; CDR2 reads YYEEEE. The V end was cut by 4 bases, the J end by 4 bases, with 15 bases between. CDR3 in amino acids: CASSPWTVPYEQYF. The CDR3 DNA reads TGTGCCAGCAGCCCGTGGACAGTCCCTTACGAGCAGTACTTC.